The clone carrying this T cell receptor (beta chain) was counted between two and nine times. Antigen specificity is unknown. Using a J-beta primer mix together with a sample-barcoded 5' primer, a second PCR was run for 7 to 11 cycles. TCRdb recomputed calls from the 5' RACE reads with MiXCR, one row per CDR3 protein. The repertoire includes 450,000 to 700,000 distinct CDR3 sequences, 27% of them detected once, and around a sixth sits in the top ten. V shed 3 bases and J 0 bases; nucleotides not matched to a gene: 7. The CDR3 consists of 15 residues. Germline V CDR1 and CDR2: DFQATT, SNEGSKA (reference sequence). This entry comes from a study of blood T cells in healthy people across ages. Study-wide results and limits: Changes in expanded clonotypes were possibly confounded, as the CMV status of donors was unknown. Researchers report that TCR beta diversity correlated strongly with naive T cell percentage.

V and J are TRBV20-1 and TRBJ2-5; TRBD2 matches at 7 bases. Input material: blood. The sequence was collected from a woman aged 65 to 85 in good health. CDR3 sequence reads: CSASMASGNQETQYF. CDR3 nucleotide sequence: TGCAGTGCTAGTATGGCTAGCGGTAACCAAGAGACCCAGTACTTC.